These 10 T cell receptor beta chains were sequenced from one sample in a study of cytomegalovirus exposure and HLA in healthy donors. PCR involved 60 Vbeta and 13 Jbeta primers. The assay was immunoSEQ multiplex PCR, and TCRdb's table has in-frame clones only and misses some. Of roughly 120,000 clones listed, over 75% are singletons. The sample taken for sequencing was PBMCs. The receptors were sampled from a woman aged 18-35 years in good health and CMV-seronegative.

The V gene is TRBV2, the J gene TRBJ1-5; D is uncertain. Germline CDR1 is SNHLY and CDR2 is FYNNEI. The V end was cut by 4 bases, the J end by 8 bases, with 12 bases between. The CDR3 runs to 13 residues. The CDR3 region has the DNA TGTGCCAGCAGTGGAGGGCCCGCCGAGCCCCAGCATTTT. Translation: CASSGGPAEPQHF.

The rearrangement links TRBV27 to TRBJ2-1, with TRBD1 matching over 7 bases. The CDR3 consists of 14 residues. V was clipped by 5 bases and J by 0 bases; unmatched bases: 1. Germline assignment: CDR1 MNHEY and CDR2 SMNVEV (reference sequence). The CDR3 reads CASSTGDSYNEQFF. The CDR3 nucleotides read TGTGCCAGCAGTACAGGGGACTCCTACAATGAGCAGTTCTTC.

J is TRBJ2-3 and V is TRBV25-1; a weak D match, TRBD1 (6 bases). The V gene's germline CDR1 is MGHDK and CDR2 SYGVNS. The CDR3 is 15 amino acids. Trimming took 1 base from V and 3 from J, leaving 11 bases between them. CDR3 region: CASSESGVGTDTQYF. Here the CDR3 DNA reads TGTGCCAGCAGTGAATCAGGGGTCGGGACAGATACGCAGTATTTT. Combining the CDR3 with reference TRBV25-1 and TRBJ2-3 gives the whole variable domain EADIYQTPRYLVIGTGKKITLECSQTMGHDKMYWYQQDPGMELHLIHYSYGVNSTEKGDLSSESTVSRIRTEHFPLTLESARPSHTSQYLCASSESGVGTDTQYFGPGTRLTVL.

This clone was observed a single time. This chain connects TRBV10-2 to TRBJ2-2, with D hard to call. V lost 3 bases to trimming and J lost 6 bases, with 8 bases between them. Germline loops: CDR1 WSHSY, CDR2 SAAADI. There are 13 residues in the CDR3. The CDR3 sequence is CASSELSPGELFF. The CDR3 DNA sequence: TGCGCCAGCAGTGAACTATCTCCCGGGGAGCTGTTTTTT.

The rearrangement uses TRBV9 and TRBJ1-1, with 7 positions matching TRBD1. After removal of 3 bases from V and 0 bases from J, the junction contained 14 bases not matched to a gene. Germline CDR1 and CDR2: SGDLS and YYNGEE. CDR3 length: 18 residues. The CDR3 nucleotides read TGTGCCAGCAGCGGAAAGGCAGGGGGTGTTCTTATGAACACTGAAGCTTTCTTT. It yields the protein CASSGKAGGVLMNTEAFF.

The chain carries TRBV11-2 and TRBJ2-5, with unresolved D. The germline V gene encodes CDR1 SGHAT and CDR2 FQNNGV. The CDR3 is 12 amino acids. Trimming took 4 bases from V and 2 from J, leaving 5 bases between them. This CDR3 reads CASSSLQETQYF. In nucleotides, the CDR3 is TGTGCCAGCAGCTCCCTACAAGAGACCCAGTACTTC.

The rearrangement links TRBV5-8 to TRBJ2-7; D possibly corresponds to TRBD1 (6 bases). Trimming removed 6 bases at V and 7 bases at J, with 14 bases between. The CDR3 is made up of 12 amino acids. Germline values: CDR1 SGHTS, CDR2 YDEGEE. In DNA, the CDR3 is TGTGCCAGCAACCAGGGGTCTGCGGAGCAGTACTTC. Amino acids: CASNQGSAEQYF.

The chain carries TRBV25-1 and TRBJ2-7; 10 bases are a match to TRBD2. Germline lookup yields CDR1 MGHDK and CDR2 SYGVNS. J lost 3 bases, V lost 10 bases, and 6 bases had no gene match. The CDR3 length is 13 residues. Here the CDR3 reads CANWGTSDYEQYF. In DNA form, the CDR3 reads TGTGCCAACTGGGGGACTAGCGACTACGAGCAGTACTTC.

This chain joins TRBV6-5 and TRBJ1-6; TRBD1 is a possible D gene (5 bases). Trimming took off 10 bases at V and 7 bases at J, with 14 bases between the two ends. Germline loops: CDR1 MNHEY, CDR2 SVGAGI. CDR3 length: 13 residues. The CDR3 reads CATGGDGNSPLHF. The DNA for the CDR3 is TGTGCCACCGGAGGGGACGGGAATTCACCCCTCCACTTT.

The J gene is TRBJ2-5, the V gene TRBV5-5; D is ambiguous. The CDR3 totals 14 residues. Germline assignment: CDR1 SGHKS and CDR2 YYEKEE (reference sequence). The V end was cut by 2 bases, the J end by 5 bases, with 13 bases between. The CDR3 protein is CASSLVWLVETQYF. The CDR3 DNA reads as TGTGCCAGCAGCTTAGTGTGGCTGGTTGAGACCCAGTACTTC.